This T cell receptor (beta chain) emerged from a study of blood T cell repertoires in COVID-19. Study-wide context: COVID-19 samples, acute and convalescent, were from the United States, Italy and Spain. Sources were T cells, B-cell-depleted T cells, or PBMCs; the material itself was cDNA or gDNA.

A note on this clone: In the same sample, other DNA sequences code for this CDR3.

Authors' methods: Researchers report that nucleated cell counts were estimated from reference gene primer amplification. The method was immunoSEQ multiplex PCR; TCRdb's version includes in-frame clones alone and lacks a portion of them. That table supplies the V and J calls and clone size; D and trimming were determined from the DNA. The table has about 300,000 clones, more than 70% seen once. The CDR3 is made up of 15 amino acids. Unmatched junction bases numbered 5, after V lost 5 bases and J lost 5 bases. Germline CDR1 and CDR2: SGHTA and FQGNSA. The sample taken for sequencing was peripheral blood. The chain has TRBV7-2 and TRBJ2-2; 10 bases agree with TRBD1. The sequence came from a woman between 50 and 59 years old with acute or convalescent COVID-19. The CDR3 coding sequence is TGTGCCAGCAGCCTCCGGGACAGGGGAACCGGGGAGCTGTTTTTT. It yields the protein CASSLRDRGTGELFF.